These 4 T cell receptor beta chains came from one sample sequenced in a study of shared clonotypes between healthy human individuals. Assay used: immunoSEQ multiplex PCR; TCRdb lists only in-frame clones, some missing. The sample has 550,000 to 800,000 clones, 90% seen once. Sequencing was carried out using memory CD8+ T cells from PBMCs. Specified subset: CD45RO+ cells pooled with CCR7-negative TemRA cells. The origin of the receptors is a man younger than 35 in good health. Some clones in this sample may be carry-over from other donors' samples.

The chain recombines TRBV27 with TRBJ1-1, with 10 bases fitting TRBD1. The CDR3 covers 16 residues. CDR1 and CDR2 from the germline V gene are MNHEY and SMNVEV (reference sequence). Trimming took 5 bases from V and 2 from J; bases not matched to a gene: 8. CDR3 sequence reads: CASSGGTGEDNTEAFF. CDR3 in DNA: TGTGCCAGCAGTGGAGGGACAGGGGAGGACAACACTGAAGCTTTCTTT.

The chain links TRBV2 to TRBJ2-1; the D call may be TRBD1 or TRBD2 (5 bases each). The V end lost 7 bases, the J end lost 2 bases, and 15 bases lay between the germline ends. CDR1 SNHLY and CDR2 FYNNEI come from the germline V gene. The CDR3 has 15 amino acids. The CDR3 nucleotides are TGTGCCAGCACCTCCAGTGGGACGCCCTACAATGAGCAGTTCTTC. It encodes CASTSSGTPYNEQFF.

The chain carries TRBV11-2 and TRBJ2-1, with a possible D match to TRBD2 (5 bases). V shed 5 bases and J shed 3 bases, with 8 bases lying between them. Per germline, CDR1 SGHAT and CDR2 FQNNGV. CDR3 length: 13 residues. The CDR3 DNA reads TGTGCCAGCAGCGACGGGGTCTACAATGAGCAGTTCTTC. This codes for CASSDGVYNEQFF.

In nucleotides, the CDR3 is TGTGCCAGCAGCCCTTCGGGGGTCACGATGAACACTGAAGCTTTCTTT. It encodes CASSPSGVTMNTEAFF. V and J are TRBV11-2 and TRBJ1-1, with D possibly TRBD1 on 5 matching bases. V was shortened by 5 bases and J by 0 bases, with 16 bases between the two germline ends. The germline V gene encodes CDR1 SGHAT and CDR2 FQNNGV. This CDR3 comprises 16 residues.